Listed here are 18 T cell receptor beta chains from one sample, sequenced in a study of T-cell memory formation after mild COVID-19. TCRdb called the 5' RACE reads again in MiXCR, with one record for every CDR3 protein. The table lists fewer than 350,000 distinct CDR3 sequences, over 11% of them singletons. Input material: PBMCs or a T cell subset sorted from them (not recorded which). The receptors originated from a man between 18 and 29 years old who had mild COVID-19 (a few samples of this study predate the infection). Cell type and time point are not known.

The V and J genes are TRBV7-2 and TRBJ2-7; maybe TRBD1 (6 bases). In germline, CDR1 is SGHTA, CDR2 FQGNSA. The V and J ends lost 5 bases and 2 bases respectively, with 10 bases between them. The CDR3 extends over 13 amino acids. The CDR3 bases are TGTGCCAGCAGCACCCGACAGGCCTACGAGCAGTACGTC. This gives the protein CASSTRQAYEQYV.

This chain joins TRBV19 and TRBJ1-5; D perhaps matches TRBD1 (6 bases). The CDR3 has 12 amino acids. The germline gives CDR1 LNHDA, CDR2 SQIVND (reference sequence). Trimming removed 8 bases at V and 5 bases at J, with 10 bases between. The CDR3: CASEQGYQPQHF. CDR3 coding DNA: TGTGCCAGTGAACAGGGTTATCAGCCCCAGCATTTT.

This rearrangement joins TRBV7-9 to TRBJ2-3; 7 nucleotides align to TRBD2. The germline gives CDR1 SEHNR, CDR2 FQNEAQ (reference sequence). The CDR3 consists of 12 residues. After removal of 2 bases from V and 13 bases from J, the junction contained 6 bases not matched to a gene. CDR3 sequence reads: CASSLQGGVEYF. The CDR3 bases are TGTGCCAGCAGCTTACAGGGAGGGGTAGAGTATTTT.

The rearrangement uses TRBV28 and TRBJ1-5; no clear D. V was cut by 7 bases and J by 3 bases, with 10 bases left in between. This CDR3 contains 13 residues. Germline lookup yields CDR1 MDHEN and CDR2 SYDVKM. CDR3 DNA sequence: TGTGCCAGCACCCAGCGGGACAATCAGCCCCAGCATTTT. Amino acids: CASTQRDNQPQHF.

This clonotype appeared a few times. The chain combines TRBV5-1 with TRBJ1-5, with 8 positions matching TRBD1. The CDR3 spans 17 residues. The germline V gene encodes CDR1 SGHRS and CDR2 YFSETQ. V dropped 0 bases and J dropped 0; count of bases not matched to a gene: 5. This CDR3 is CASSLGDRGYSNQPQHF. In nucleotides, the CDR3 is TGCGCCAGCAGCTTGGGAGACAGGGGATATAGCAATCAGCCCCAGCATTTT.

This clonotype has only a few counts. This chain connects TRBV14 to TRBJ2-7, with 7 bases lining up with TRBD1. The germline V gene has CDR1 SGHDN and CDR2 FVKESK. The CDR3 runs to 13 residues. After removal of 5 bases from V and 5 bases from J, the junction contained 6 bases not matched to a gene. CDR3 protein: CASSRNRGDEQYV. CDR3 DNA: TGTGCCAGCAGCAGAAACAGGGGCGACGAGCAGTACGTC.

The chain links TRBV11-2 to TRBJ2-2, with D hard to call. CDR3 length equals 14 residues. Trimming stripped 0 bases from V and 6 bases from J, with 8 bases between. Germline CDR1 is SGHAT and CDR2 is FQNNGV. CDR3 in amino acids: CASSLDAAAGELFF. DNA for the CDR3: TGTGCCAGCAGCTTAGATGCCGCTGCCGGGGAGCTGTTTTTT.

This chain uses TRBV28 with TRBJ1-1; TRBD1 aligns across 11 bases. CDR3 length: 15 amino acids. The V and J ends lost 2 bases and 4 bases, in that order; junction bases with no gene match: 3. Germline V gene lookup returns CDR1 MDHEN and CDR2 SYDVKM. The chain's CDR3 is CASSLPGTGGTEAFF. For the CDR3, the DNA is TGTGCCAGCAGTTTACCTGGGACAGGGGGCACTGAAGCTTTCTTT.

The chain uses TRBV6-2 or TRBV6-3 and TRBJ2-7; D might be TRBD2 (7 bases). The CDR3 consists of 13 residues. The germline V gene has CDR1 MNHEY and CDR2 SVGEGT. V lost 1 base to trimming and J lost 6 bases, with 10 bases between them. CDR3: CASSYLRGGEQYV. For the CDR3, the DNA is TGTGCCAGCAGTTACTTGAGGGGGGGCGAGCAGTACGTC.

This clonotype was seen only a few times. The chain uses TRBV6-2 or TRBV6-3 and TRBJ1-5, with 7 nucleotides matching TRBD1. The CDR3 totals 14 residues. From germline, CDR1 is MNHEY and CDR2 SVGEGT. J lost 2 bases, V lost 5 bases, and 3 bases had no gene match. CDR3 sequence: CASSHGTGNQPQHF. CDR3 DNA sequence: TGTGCCAGCAGTCACGGGACAGGCAATCAGCCCCAGCATTTT.

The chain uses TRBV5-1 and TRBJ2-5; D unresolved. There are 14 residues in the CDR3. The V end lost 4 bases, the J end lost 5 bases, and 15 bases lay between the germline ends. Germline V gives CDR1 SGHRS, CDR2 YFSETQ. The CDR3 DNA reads TGCGCCAGCAGCCCCACTCACCAAAGCGAGACCCAGTACTTC. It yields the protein CASSPTHQSETQYF.

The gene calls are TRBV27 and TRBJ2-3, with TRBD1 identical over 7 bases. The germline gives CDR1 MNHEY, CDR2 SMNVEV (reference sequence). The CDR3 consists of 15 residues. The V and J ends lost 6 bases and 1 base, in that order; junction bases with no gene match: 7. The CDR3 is CASSPRGPRTDTQYF. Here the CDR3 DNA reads TGTGCCAGCAGCCCAAGGGGGCCCCGCACAGATACGCAGTATTTT.

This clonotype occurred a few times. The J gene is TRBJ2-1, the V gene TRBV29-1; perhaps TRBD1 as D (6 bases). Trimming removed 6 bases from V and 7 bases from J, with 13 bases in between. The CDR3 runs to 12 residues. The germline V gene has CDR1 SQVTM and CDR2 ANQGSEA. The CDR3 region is CSVMDGTNEQFF. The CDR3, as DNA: TGCAGCGTGATGGACGGGACAAATGAGCAGTTCTTC.

CDR3 region: CSANGYRTSGARGTQYF. Here the CDR3 DNA reads TGCAGTGCGAACGGGTACCGGACTAGCGGGGCCCGGGGTACGCAGTATTTT. This chain uses TRBV20-1 with TRBJ2-3; 12 bases match TRBD2. Germline trimming cut 6 bases from V and 8 bases from J; bases unmatched to any gene: 18. The CDR3 loop spans 17 amino acids. CDR1 is DFQATT, CDR2 SNEGSKA, per germline (reference sequence).

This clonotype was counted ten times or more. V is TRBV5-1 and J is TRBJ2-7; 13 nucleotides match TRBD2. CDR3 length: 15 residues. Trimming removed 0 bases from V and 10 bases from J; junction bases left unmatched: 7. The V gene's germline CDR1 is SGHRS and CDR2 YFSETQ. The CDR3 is CASSLGTSGGSKQYV. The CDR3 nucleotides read TGCGCCAGCAGCTTGGGGACTAGCGGGGGCTCAAAACAGTACGTC.

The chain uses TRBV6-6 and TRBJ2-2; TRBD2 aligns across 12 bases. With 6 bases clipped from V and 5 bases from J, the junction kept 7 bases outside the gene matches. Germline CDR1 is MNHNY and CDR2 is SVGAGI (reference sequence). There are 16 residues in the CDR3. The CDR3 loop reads CASSRLAGGPTGELFF. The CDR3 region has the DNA TGTGCCAGCAGCCGTCTAGCGGGGGGGCCTACCGGGGAGCTGTTTTTT.

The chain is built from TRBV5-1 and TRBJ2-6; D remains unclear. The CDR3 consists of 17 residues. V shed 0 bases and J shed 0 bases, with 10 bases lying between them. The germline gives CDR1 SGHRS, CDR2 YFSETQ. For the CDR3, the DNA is TGCGCCAGCAGCTTGGTGCCAGCTCCCTCTGGGGCCAACGTCCTGACTTTC. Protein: CASSLVPAPSGANVLTF.

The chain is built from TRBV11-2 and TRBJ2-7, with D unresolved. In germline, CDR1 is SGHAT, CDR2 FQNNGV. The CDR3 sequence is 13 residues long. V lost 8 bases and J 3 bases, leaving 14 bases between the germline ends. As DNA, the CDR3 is TGTGCCAGCGGATCCGTGTTGGGCTACGAGCAGTACGTC. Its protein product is CASGSVLGYEQYV.